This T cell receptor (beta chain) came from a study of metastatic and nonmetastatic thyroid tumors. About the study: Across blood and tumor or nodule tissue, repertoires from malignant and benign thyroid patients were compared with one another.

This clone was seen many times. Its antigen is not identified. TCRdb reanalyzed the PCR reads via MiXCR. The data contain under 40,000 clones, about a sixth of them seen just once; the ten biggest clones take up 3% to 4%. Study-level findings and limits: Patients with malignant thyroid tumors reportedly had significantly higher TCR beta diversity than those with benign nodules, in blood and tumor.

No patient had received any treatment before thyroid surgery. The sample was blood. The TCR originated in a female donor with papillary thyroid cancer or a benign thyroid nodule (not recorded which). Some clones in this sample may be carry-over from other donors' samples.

CDR3 amino acids: CASSLTDTQYF. CDR3 in DNA: TGTGCCAGCAGCTTAACAGATACGCAGTATTTT. The chain links TRBV7-6 to TRBJ2-3, with D unclear. V was cut by 2 bases and J by 3 bases, with 0 bases left in between. Germline V lookup: CDR1 SGHVS, CDR2 FNYEAQ. CDR3 length: 11 amino acids.